This T cell receptor beta chain comes out of a study of T cell responses to AZD1222 COVID-19 vaccine. Regarding the study as a whole: Reports say nearly half of spike-specific TCRs go after unmutated variant regions. At baseline, seropositivity was found in only five or six AZD1222 recipients.

In its sample, this clone was seen once. Its target is unknown. TCRdb's copy holds only in-frame clones and misses some; the assay was immunoSEQ multiplex PCR. Of tens of thousands of clones detected, about 72% appear once; the ten largest clones hold over 20%. The V gene's germline CDR1 is MGHRA and CDR2 YSYEKL. The CDR3 has 14 residues. V lost 1 base and J 4 bases, leaving 10 bases between the germline ends. The receptor was isolated from an adult in good health. Sample: peripheral blood, taken on day 0 of AZD1222 vaccination. The rearrangement links TRBV4-1 to TRBJ1-2; possible D gene TRBD1, 5 bases. The CDR3 DNA is TGCGCCAGCAGCCAAGGGGGCCGGGCCTATGGCTACACCTTC. Its protein is CASSQGGRAYGYTF.